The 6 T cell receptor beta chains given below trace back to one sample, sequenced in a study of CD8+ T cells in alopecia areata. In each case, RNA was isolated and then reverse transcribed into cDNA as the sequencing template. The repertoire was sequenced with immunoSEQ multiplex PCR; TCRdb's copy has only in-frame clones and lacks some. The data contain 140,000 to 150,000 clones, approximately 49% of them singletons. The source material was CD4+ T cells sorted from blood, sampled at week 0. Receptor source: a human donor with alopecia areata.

The DNA for the CDR3 is TGCAGCGTTGAATTGAATCCCTTCGGGGAGCAGTACTTC. It yields the protein CSVELNPFGEQYF. The chain couples TRBV29-1 to TRBJ2-7; D call uncertain. Germline CDR1 is SQVTM and CDR2 is ANQGSEA. This CDR3 is 13 amino acids long. Trimming took 2 bases from V and 7 from J, leaving 15 bases between them.

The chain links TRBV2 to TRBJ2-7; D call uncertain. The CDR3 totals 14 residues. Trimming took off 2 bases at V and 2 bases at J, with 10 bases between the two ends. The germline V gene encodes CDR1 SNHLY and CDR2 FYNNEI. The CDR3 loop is CASSERFRTYEQYF. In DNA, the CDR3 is TGTGCCAGCAGTGAAAGGTTCAGGACCTACGAGCAGTACTTC.

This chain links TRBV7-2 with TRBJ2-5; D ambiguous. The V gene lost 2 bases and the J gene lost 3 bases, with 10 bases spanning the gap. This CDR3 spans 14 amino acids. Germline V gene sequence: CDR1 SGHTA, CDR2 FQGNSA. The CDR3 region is CASSLSSREETQYF. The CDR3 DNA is TGTGCCAGCAGCTTATCCTCGCGTGAAGAGACCCAGTACTTC.

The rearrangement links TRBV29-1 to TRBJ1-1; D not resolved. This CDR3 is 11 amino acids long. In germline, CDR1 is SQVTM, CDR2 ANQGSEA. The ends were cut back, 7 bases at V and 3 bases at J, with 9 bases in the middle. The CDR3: CSGLVDTEAFF. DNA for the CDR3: TGCAGCGGGTTGGTAGACACTGAAGCTTTCTTT.

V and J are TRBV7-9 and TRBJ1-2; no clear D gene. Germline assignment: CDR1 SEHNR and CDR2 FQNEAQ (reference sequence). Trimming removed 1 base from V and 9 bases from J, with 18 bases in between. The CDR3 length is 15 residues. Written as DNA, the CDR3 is TGTGCCAGCAGCTTAGATCAGCAGCTCGGGGATCGCTACACCTTC. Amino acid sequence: CASSLDQQLGDRYTF.

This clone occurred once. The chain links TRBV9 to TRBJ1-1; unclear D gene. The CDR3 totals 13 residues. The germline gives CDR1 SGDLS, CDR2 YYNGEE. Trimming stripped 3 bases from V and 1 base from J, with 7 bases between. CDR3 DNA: TGTGCCAGCAGCGACAGCCCGAACACTGAAGCTTTCTTT. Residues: CASSDSPNTEAFF.